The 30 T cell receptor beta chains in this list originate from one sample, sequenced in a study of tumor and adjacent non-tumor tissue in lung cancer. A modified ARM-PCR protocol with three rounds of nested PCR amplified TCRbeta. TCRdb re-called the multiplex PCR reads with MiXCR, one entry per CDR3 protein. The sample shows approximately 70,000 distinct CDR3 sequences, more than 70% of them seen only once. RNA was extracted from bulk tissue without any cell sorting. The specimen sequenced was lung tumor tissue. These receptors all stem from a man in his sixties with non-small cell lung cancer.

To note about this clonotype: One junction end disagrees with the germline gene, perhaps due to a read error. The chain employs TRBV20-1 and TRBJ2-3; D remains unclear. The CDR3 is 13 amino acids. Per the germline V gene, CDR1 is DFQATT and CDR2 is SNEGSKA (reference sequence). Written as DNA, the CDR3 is TGCGGTGCTAGATTGCTCAACACAGATACACAGTATTTT. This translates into CGARLLNTDTQYF.

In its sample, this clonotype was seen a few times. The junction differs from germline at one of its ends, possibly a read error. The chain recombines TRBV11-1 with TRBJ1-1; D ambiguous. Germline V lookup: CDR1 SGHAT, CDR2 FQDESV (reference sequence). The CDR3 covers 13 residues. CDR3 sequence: CASSLNPGESAFF. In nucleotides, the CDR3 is TGTGCAAGCAGCTTAAACCCCGGGGAAAGTGCTTTCTTT. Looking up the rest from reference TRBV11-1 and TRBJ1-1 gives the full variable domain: EAEVAQSPRYKITEKSQAVAFWCDPISGHATLYWYRQILGQGPELLVQFQDESVVDDSQLPKDRFSAERLKGVDSTLKIQPAELGDSAMYLCASSLNPGESAFFGQGTRLTVV.

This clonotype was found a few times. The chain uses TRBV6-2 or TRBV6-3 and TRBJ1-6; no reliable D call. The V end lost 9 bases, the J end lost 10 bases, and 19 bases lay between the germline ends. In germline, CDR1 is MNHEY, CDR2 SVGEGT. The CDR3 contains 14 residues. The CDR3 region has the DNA TGTGCCAGTTCTCCTGTTGGAGATGGGTCACCCCTCCACTTT. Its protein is CASSPVGDGSPLHF.

The CDR3 spells CASIFGNGYGYTF. The DNA of the CDR3 is TGTGCCAGCATTTTTGGAAACGGCTATGGCTACACCTTC. The chain links TRBV12-3 or TRBV12-4 to TRBJ1-2, with D hard to call. The CDR3 loop spans 13 amino acids. The V end was cut by 7 bases, the J end by 4 bases, with 13 bases between.

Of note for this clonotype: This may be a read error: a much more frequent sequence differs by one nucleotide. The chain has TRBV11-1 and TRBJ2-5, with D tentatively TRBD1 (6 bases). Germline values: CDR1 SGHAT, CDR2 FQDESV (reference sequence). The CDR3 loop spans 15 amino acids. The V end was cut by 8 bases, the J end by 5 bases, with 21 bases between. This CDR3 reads CASDHSVAGVETQYF. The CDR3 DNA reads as TGTGCCAGCGACCATTCAGTGGCAGGGGTGGAGACCCAGTACTTC.

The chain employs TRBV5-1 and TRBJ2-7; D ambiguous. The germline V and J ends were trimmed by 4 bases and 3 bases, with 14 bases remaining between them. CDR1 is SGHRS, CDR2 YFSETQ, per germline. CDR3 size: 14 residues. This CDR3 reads CASSLEGNYYEQYF. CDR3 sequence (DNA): TGCGCCAGCAGCCTGGAAGGCAATTACTACGAGCAGTACTTC.

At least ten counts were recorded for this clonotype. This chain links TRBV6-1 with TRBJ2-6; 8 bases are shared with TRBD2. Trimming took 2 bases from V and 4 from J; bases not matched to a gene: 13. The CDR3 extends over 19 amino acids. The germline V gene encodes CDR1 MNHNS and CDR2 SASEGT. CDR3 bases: TGTGCCAGCAGTGAACGGGCGAGCGGGAGTTCGGCGGGGGCCAACGTCCTGACTTTC. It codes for CASSERASGSSAGANVLTF.

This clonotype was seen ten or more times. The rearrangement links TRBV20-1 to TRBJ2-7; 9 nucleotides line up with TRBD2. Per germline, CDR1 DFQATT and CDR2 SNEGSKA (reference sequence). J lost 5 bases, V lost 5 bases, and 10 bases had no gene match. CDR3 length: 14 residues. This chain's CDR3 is CSAGSGRISHEQYF. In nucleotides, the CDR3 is TGCAGTGCTGGTAGCGGGAGAATCAGCCACGAGCAGTACTTC.

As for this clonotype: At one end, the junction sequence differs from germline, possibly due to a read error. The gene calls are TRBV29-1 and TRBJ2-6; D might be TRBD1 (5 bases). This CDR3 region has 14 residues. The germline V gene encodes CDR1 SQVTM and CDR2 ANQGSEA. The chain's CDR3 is CSVDLGEGANVPTF. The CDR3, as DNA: TGCAGCGTTGATTTAGGGGAAGGGGCCAACGTCCCGACTTTC.

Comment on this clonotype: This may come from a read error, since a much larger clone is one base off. The CDR3 nucleotides are TGTGCCATCAGTTCGCCGAGAAGCGGGAGTGGAGATACGCAGTATTTT. Protein product: CAISSPRSGSGDTQYF. This sequence joins TRBV28 and TRBJ2-3, with 8 bases fitting TRBD2. The germline V gene encodes CDR1 MDHEN and CDR2 SYDVKM. This CDR3 comprises 16 residues.

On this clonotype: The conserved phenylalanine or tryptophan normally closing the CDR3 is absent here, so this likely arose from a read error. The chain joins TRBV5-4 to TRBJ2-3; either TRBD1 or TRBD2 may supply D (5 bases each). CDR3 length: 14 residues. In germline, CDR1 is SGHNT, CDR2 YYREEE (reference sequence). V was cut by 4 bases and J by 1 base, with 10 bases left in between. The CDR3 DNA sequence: TGTGCCAGCAGCATGGGGCGGGGCACAGATACGCAGTATTTG. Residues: CASSMGRGTDTQYL.

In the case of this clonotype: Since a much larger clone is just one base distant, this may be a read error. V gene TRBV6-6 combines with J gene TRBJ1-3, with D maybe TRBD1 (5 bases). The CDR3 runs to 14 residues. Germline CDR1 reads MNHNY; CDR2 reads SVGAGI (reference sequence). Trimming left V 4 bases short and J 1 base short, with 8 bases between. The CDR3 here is CASSCRVSGNTIYF. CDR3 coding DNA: TGTGCCAGCAGTTGCAGGGTATCTGGAAACACCATATATTTT.

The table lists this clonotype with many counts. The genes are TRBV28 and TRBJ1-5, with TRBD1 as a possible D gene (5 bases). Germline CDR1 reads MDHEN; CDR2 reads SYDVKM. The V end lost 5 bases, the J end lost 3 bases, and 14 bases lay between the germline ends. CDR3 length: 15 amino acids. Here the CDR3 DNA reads TGTGCCAGCAGTCCTTTTGGGGCTAACAATCAGCCCCAGCATTTT. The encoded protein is CASSPFGANNQPQHF.

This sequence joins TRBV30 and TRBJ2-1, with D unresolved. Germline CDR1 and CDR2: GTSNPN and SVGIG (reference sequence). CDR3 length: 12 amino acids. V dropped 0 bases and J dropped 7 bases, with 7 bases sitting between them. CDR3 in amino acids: CAWSVEENEQFF. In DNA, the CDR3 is TGTGCCTGGAGTGTCGAAGAGAATGAGCAGTTCTTC.

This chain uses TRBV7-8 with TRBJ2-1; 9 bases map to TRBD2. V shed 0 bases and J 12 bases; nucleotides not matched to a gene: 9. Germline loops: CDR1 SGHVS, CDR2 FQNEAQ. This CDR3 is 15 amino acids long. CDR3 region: CASSLADSGRSRQFF. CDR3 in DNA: TGTGCCAGCAGCTTAGCTGACAGCGGGAGGTCAAGGCAGTTCTTC.

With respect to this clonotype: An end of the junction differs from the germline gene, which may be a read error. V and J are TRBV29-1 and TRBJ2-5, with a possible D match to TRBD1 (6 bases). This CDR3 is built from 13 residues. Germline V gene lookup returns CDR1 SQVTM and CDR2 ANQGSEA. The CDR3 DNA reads TGCAGCGTAACGGACAGATACGAAGAGACTCAGTACTTC. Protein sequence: CSVTDRYEETQYF.

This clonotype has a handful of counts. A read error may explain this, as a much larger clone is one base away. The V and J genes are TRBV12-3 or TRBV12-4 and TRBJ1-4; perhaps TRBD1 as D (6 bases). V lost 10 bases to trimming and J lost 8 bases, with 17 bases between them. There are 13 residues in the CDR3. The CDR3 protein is CANRITGYEKLFF. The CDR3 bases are TGTGCCAACAGAATAACAGGGTACGAAAAACTGTTTTTT.

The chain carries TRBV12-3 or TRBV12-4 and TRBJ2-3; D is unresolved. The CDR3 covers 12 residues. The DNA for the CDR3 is TGTGACAACAGTTTCAGCACAGATACGCAGTATTTT. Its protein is CDNSFSTDTQYF.

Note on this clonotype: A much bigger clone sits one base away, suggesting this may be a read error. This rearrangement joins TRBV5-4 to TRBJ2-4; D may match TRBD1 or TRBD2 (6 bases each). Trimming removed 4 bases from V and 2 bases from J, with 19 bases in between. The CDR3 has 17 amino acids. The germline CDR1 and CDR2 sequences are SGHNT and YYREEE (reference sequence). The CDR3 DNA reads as TGTGCCAGCAGCCTGGGACCTAGGGGGGTATCCAAAAACATTCAGTACTTC. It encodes CASSLGPRGVSKNIQYF.

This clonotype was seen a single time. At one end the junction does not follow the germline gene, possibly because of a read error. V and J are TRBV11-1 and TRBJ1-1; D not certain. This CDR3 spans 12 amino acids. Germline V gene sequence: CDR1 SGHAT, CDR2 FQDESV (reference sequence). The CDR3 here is CASSRDRGEASF. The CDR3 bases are TGTGCCAGCAGCCGTGACCGAGGTGAAGCTTCCTTT.

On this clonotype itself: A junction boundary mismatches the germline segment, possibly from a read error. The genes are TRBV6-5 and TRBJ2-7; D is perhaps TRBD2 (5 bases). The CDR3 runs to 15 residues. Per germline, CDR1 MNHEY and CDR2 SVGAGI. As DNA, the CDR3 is TGTGCCAGGAGTTACTCCGGGGAAAGTTCCTACGAGCAGTACTTC. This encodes CARSYSGESSYEQYF.

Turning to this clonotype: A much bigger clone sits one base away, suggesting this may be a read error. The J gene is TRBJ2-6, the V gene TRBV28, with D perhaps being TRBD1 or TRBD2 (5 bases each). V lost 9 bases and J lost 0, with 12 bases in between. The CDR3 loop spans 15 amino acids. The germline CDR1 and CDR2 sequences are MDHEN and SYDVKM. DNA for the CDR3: TGTGCCAGTTTCCGGGACGACTCTGGGGCCAACGTCCTGACTTTC. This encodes CASFRDDSGANVLTF.

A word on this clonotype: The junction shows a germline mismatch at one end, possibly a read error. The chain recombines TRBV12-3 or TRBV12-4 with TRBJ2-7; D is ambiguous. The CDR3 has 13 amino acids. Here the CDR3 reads CASRLVAPPRQYF. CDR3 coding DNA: TGTGCCAGCAGATTAGTCGCCCCGCCCCGGCAGTACTTC.

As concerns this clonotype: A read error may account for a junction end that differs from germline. CDR3 in amino acids: CVSSPSSRVVDFF. CDR3 DNA sequence: TGTGTCAGCAGCCCCTCTTCTCGAGTGGTAGATTTCTTT. The chain combines TRBV7-8 with TRBJ1-1; D remains ambiguous. Germline V CDR1 and CDR2: SGHVS, FQNEAQ. The CDR3 extends over 13 amino acids.

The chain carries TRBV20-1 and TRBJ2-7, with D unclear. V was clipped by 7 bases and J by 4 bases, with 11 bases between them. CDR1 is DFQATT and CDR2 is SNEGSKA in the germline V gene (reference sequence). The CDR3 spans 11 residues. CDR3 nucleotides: TGCAGTGTTAGGGCTAGATACGAGCAGTACTTC. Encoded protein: CSVRARYEQYF.

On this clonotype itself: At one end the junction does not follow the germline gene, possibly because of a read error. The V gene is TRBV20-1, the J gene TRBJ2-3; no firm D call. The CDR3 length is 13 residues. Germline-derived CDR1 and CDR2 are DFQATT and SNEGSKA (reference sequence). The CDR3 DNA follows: TGCAGTGATAGATCGCTCAACAAAGATATGCAGTATTTT. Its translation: CSDRSLNKDMQYF.

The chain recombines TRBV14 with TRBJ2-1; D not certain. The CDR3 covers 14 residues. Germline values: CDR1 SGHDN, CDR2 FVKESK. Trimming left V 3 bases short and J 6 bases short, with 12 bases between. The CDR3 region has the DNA TGTGCCAGCAGCCATGCAGGCACGGGCAATGAGCAGTTCTTC. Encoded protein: CASSHAGTGNEQFF.

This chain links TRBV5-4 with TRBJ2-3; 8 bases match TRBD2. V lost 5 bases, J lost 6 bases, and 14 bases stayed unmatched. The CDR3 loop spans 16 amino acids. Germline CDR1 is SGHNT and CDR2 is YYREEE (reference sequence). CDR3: CASRPIEREPWDTQYF. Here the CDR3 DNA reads TGTGCCAGCAGGCCTATCGAGCGGGAGCCGTGGGATACGCAGTATTTT.

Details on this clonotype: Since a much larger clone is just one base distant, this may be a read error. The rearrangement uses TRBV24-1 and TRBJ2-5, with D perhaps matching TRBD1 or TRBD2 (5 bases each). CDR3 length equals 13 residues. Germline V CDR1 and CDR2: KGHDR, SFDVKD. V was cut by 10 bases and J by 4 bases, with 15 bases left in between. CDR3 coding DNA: TGTGCCACTAGGGGACGGCTACGAGAGACCCAGTACTTC. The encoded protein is CATRGRLRETQYF.

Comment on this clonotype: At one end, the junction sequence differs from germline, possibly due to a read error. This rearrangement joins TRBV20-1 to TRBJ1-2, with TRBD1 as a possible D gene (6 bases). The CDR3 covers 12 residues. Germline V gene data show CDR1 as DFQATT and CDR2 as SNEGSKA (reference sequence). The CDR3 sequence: CSAPRGARGHTF. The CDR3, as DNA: TGCAGTGCTCCTCGGGGGGCGCGTGGCCACACCTTC.